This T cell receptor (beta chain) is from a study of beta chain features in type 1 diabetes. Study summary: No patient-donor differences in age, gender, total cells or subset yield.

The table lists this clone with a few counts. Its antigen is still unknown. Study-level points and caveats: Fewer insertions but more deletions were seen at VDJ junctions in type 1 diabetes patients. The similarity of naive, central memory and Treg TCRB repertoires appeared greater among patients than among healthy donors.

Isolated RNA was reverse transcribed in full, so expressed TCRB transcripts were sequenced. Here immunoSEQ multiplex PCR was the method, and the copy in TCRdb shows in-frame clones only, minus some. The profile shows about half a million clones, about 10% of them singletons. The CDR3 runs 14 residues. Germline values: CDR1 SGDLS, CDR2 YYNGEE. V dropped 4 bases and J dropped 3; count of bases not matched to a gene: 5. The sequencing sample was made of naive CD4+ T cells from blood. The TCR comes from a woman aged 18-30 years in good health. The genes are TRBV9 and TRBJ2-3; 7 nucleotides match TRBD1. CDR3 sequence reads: CASSPSTGTDTQYF. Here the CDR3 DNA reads TGTGCCAGCAGCCCCTCGACAGGGACAGATACGCAGTATTTT.